This TCR beta chain comes out of a study of cytomegalovirus exposure and HLA in healthy donors. General study points: CMV serostatus was the only recorded immune exposure for donors. Productive rates of about 87% or about 30% were seen for most TCR beta V segments in an earlier analysis. A later analysis reportedly identified an Asian-associated ancestry cluster as carrying fewer N-insertions than the approximately 670-donor mean. Cytomegalovirus association was assigned to around 150 TCR beta chains.

The PCR made use of 60 Vbeta and 13 Jbeta primers. Measured with immunoSEQ multiplex PCR; TCRdb has only the in-frame clones, and not every one. Altogether about 110,000 clones are present, roughly 71% being singletons, with the ten largest covering about 8%. The junction had 4 bases not matched to a gene; V was cut back by 3 bases and J by 4 bases. The CDR3 loop spans 14 amino acids. The V gene's germline CDR1 is SGDLS and CDR2 YYNGEE. A remark on this clone: Its target is not known.

The origin of this receptor is a man between 18 and 29 years old in good health and CMV-seropositive. Source material: PBMCs. J is TRBJ1-2 and V is TRBV9, with 9 nucleotides matching TRBD1. CDR3 sequence (DNA): TGTGCCAGCAGCGAACAGGGGGCAGGCTATGGCTACACCTTC. Its protein is CASSEQGAGYGYTF. The complete variable domain, with remaining parts taken from reference TRBV9 and TRBJ1-2, reads DSGVTQTPKHLITATGQRVTLRCSPRSGDLSVYWYQQSLDQGLQFLIQYYNGEERAKGNILERFSAQQFPDLHSELNLSSLELGDSALYFCASSEQGAGYGYTFGSGTRLTVV.